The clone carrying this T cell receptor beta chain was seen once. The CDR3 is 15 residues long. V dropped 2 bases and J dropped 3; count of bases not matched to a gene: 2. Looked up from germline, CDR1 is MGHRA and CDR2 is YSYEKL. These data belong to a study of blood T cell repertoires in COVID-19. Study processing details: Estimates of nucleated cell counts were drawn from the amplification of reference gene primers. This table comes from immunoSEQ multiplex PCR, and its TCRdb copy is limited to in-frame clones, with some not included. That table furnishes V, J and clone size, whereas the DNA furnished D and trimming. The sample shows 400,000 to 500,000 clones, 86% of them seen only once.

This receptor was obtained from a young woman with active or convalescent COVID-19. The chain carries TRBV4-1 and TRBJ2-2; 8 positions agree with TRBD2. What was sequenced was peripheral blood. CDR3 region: CASSQTAGDTGELFF. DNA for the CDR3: TGCGCCAGCAGCCAAACAGCGGGGGACACCGGGGAGCTGTTTTTT.